The sequence of this TCR beta chain was determined in a study of CD8 T cells in Susac syndrome. The multiple sclerosis controls, all treatment-naive patients, had relapsing-remitting disease that was stable or active. TEMRA cells were FACS-enriched and CD8+ and CD4+ T cells negatively isolated. An input of about 0.5 to 1 ug of RNA was subjected to reverse transcription using random hexamers. The amplification used immunoSEQ multiplex PCR on TCR beta CDR3; it spanned 54 Vbeta and 13 Jbeta. Each CDR3 protein is one row after TCRdb ran MiXCR on the immunoSEQ multiplex PCR reads. The sample yields some 200,000 distinct CDR3 sequences, around 90% seen once. Trimming pared 4 bases from V and 5 bases from J, leaving 16 bases between. The CDR3 sequence is 14 residues long. Germline CDR1 reads SGDLS; CDR2 reads YYNGEE.

The J gene is TRBJ2-7, the V gene TRBV9, with a tentative D call TRBD1 (5 bases). The receptor was derived from a human donor with multiple sclerosis. Sequenced input: CD8+ T cells from PBMCs. The CDR3 bases are TGTGCCAGCAGCCCGCACGACAGCGACAACGAGCAGTACTTC. It is translated as CASSPHDSDNEQYF.